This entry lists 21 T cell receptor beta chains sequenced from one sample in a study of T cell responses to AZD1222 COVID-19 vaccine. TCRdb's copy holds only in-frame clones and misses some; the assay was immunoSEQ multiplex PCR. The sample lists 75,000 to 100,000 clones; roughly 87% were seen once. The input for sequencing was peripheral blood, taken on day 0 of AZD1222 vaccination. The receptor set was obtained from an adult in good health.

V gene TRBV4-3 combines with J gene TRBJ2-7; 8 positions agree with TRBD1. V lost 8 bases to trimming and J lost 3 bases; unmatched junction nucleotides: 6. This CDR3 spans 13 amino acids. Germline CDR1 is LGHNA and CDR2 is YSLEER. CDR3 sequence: CASARDRYYEQYF. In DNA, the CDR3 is TGCGCCAGCGCCCGGGACAGGTACTACGAGCAGTACTTC.

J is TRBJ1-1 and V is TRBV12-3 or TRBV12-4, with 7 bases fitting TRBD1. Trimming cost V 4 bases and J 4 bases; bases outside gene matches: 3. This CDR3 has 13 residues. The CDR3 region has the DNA TGTGCCAGCAGTTGGTCAGGGGGCACTGAAGCTTTCTTT. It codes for CASSWSGGTEAFF.

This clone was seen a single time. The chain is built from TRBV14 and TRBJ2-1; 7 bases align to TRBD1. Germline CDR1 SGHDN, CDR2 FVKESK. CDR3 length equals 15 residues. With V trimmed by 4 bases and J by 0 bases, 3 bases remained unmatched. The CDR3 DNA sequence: TGTGCCAGCAGCCCCGGGACAGCCTCCTACAATGAGCAGTTCTTC. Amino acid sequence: CASSPGTASYNEQFF.

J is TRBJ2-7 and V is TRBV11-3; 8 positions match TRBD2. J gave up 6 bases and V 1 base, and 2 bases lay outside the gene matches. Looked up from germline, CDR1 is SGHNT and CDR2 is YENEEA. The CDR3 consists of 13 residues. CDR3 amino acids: CASSLAAGGEQYF. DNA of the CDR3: TGTGCCAGCAGCTTAGCCGCGGGGGGCGAGCAGTACTTC.

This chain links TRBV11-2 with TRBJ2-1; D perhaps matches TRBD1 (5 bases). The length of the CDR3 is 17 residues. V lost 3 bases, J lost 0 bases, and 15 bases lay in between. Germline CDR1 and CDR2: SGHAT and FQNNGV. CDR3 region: CASSFPSDRRSYNEQFF. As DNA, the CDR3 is TGTGCCAGCAGCTTTCCATCCGACAGACGCTCCTACAATGAGCAGTTCTTC.

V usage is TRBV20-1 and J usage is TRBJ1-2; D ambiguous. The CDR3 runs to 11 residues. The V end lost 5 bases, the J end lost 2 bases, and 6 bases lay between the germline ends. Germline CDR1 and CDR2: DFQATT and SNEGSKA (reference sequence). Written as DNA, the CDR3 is TGCAGTGCTGCCGACAACTATGGCTACACCTTC. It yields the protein CSAADNYGYTF.

The DNA of the CDR3 is TGTGCCAGCAGCCGGGGGTACACTGAAGCTTTCTTT. It specifies CASSRGYTEAFF. J is TRBJ1-1 and V is TRBV7-8; possibly TRBD1 for D (5 bases). V gave up 5 bases and J gave up 3 bases, with 7 bases separating them. This CDR3 has 12 amino acids. CDR1 is SGHVS and CDR2 is FQNEAQ in the germline V gene.

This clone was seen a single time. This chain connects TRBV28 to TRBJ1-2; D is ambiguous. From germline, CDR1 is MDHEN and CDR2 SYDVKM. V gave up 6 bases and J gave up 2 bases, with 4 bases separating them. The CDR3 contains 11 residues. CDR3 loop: CASSYNYGYTF. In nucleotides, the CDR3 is TGTGCCAGCAGCTACAACTATGGCTACACCTTC.

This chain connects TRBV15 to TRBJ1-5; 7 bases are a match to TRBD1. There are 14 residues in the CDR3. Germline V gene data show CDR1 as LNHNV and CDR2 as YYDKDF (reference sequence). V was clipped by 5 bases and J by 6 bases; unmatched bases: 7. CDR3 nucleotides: TGTGCCACCAGCCAAGTACAGGGGTTTCAGCCCCAGCATTTT. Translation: CATSQVQGFQPQHF.

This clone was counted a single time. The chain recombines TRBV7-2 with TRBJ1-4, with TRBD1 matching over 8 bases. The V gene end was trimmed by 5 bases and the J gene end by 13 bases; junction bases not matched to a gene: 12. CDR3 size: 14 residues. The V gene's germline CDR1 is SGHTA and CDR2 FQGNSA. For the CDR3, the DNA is TGTGCCAGCAGCCAAACCTCAGGGGGCCGTGGACTGTTTTTT. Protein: CASSQTSGGRGLFF.

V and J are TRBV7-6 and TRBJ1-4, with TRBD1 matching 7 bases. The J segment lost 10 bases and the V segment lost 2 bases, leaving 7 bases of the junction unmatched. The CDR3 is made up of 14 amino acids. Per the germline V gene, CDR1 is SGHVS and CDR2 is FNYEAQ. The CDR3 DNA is TGTGCCAGCAGCTTAAGAGACAGGGCGGGAAAACTGTTTTTT. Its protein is CASSLRDRAGKLFF.

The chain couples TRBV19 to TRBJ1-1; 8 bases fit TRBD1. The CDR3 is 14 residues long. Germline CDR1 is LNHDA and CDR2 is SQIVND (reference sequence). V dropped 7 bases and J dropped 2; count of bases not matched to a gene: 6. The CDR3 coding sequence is TGTGCCAGTAAGAAGGGACAGGCTAACACTGAAGCTTTCTTT. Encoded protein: CASKKGQANTEAFF.

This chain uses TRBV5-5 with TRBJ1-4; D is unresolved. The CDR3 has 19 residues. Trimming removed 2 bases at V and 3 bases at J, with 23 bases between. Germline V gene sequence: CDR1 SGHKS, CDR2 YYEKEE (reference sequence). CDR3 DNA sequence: TGTGCCAGCAGCTTTTTAGTCCTACTAAGGGAAGGAGCTAATGAAAAACTGTTTTTT. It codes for CASSFLVLLREGANEKLFF.

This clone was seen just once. The CDR3, as DNA: TGTGCCAGCAGTTATACGATGACAGGGACATATGGCTACACCTTC. Translating it yields CASSYTMTGTYGYTF. The rearrangement links TRBV6-6 to TRBJ1-2; TRBD1 agrees at 7 bases. Per germline, CDR1 MNHNY and CDR2 SVGAGI (reference sequence). The V gene end was trimmed by 3 bases and the J gene end by 5 bases; junction bases not matched to a gene: 9. This CDR3 comprises 15 residues.

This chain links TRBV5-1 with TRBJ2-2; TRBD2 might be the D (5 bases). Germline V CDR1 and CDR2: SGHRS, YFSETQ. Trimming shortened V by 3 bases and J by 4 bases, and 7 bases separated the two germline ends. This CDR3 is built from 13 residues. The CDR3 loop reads CASSSGLTGELFF. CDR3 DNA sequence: TGCGCCAGCAGCTCCGGACTCACCGGGGAGCTGTTTTTT.

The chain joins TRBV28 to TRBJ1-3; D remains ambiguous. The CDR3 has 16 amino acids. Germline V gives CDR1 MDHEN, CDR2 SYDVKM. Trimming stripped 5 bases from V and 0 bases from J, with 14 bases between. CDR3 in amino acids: CASSPPTFSSGNTIYF. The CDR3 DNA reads TGTGCCAGCAGTCCCCCGACATTCAGCTCTGGAAACACCATATATTTT.

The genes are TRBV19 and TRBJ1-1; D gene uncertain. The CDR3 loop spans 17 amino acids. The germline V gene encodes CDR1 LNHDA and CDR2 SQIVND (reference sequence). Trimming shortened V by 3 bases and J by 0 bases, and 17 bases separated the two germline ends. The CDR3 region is CASSMAETLGMNTEAFF. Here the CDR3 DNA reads TGTGCCAGTAGTATGGCAGAAACCCTTGGGATGAACACTGAAGCTTTCTTT.

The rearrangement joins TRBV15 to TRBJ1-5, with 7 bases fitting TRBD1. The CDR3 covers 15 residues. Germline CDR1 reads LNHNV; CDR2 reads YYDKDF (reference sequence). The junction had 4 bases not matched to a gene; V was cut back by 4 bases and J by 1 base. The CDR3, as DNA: TGTGCCACCAGCAAAAAACAGGGGAGCAATCAGCCCCAGCATTTT. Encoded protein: CATSKKQGSNQPQHF.

The CDR3 DNA is TGTGCCAGCAGTTACGGGGACTCAACGGGGGTGGAGACCCAGTACTTC. Protein: CASSYGDSTGVETQYF. The genes are TRBV6-5 and TRBJ2-5; a weak D match, TRBD2 (6 bases). This CDR3 is built from 16 residues. CDR1 and CDR2 from the germline V gene are MNHEY and SVGAGI. V dropped 2 bases and J dropped 5 bases, with 18 bases sitting between them.

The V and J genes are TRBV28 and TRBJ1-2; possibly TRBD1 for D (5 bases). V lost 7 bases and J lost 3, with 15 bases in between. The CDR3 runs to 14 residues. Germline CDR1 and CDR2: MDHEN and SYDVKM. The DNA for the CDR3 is TGTGCCAGCACCTCCCCTGGGGGGTACTATGGCTACACCTTC. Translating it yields CASTSPGGYYGYTF.

In nucleotides, the CDR3 is TGTGCCAGCAGCCTAACGGCATATGGCTACACCTTC. This translates into CASSLTAYGYTF. The V call is TRBV21-1, the J call TRBJ1-2. TRBV21-1 is a recognized pseudogene. This CDR3 is built from 12 residues.